The 23 T cell receptor beta chains presented below share a single source sample, sequenced in a study of technical replicates of blood from a handful of donors. Data came from immunoSEQ multiplex PCR; TCRdb stores just in-frame clones and leaves some out. Among 95,000 to 100,000 clones listed, over 95% were seen once. The sequencing input was T cells isolated from PBMCs. The receptors shown here come from a human donor in good health.

The chain joins TRBV19 to TRBJ2-3, with TRBD2 matching 7 bases. CDR3 length equals 12 residues. Trimming cost V 5 bases and J 5 bases; bases outside gene matches: 1. CDR1 is LNHDA, CDR2 SQIVND, per germline (reference sequence). In nucleotides, the CDR3 is TGTGCCAGTAGTGGCGGGGGAGATACGCAGTATTTT. Translated: CASSGGGDTQYF.

The chain uses TRBV5-5 and TRBJ2-7, with 9 bases that match TRBD1. Trimming removed 5 bases from V and 3 bases from J; junction bases left unmatched: 15. Germline values: CDR1 SGHKS, CDR2 YYEKEE (reference sequence). The CDR3 has 17 residues. CDR3 nucleotides: TGTGCCAGCAGGGCGGGGGTAGGGACAGGGAAAGTCTACGAGCAGTACTTC. Translating it yields CASRAGVGTGKVYEQYF.

This clone was seen once. The chain employs TRBV15 and TRBJ2-1; 11 bases line up with TRBD2. In germline, CDR1 is LNHNV, CDR2 YYDKDF (reference sequence). The CDR3 loop spans 18 amino acids. Losses at the gene ends were 1 base for V and 4 bases for J; bases not matched to a gene: 9. CDR3 residues: CATSRALLLAGAYNEQFF. CDR3 DNA: TGTGCCACCAGCAGAGCACTATTACTAGCGGGAGCATACAATGAGCAGTTCTTC.

The V gene is TRBV7-6, the J gene TRBJ2-3, with no clear D. CDR1 is SGHVS and CDR2 is FNYEAQ in the germline V gene. The CDR3 consists of 17 residues. V lost 5 bases to trimming and J lost 0 bases, with 18 bases between them. CDR3 nucleotides: TGTGCCAGCAGCCCTAGAAACCCAGCCTCTAGCACAGATACGCAGTATTTT. Encoded protein: CASSPRNPASSTDTQYF.

This clone came up once. CDR3 region: CASSEIGTGPDGYTF. The CDR3, as DNA: TGTGCCAGCAGTGAAATTGGGACAGGGCCAGATGGCTACACCTTC. V is TRBV6-1 and J is TRBJ1-2, with TRBD1 matching over 9 bases. V lost 2 bases and J lost 6; bases outside the gene matches: 7. The CDR3 consists of 15 residues. CDR1 MNHNS and CDR2 SASEGT come from the germline V gene.

This chain links TRBV2 with TRBJ2-4, with D tentatively TRBD2 (5 bases). V gave up 0 bases and J gave up 0 bases, with 27 bases separating them. CDR3 size: 22 residues. Germline CDR1 reads SNHLY; CDR2 reads FYNNEI. The CDR3 here is CASSEATLWGASTSIAKNIQYF. DNA of the CDR3: TGTGCCAGCAGTGAAGCCACCCTTTGGGGAGCCTCCACCAGTATAGCCAAAAACATTCAGTACTTC.

The rearrangement joins TRBV18 to TRBJ1-2; D is perhaps TRBD1 (5 bases). Germline V gene sequence: CDR1 KGHSH, CDR2 LQKENI. CDR3 length: 12 amino acids. With 3 bases removed from V and 9 bases from J, the gap between germline ends came to 11 bases. The CDR3 DNA sequence: TGTGCCAGCTCACCCGGGCAGGGCAGCTACACCTTC. It is translated as CASSPGQGSYTF.

The chain employs TRBV10-3 and TRBJ1-1; tentative D call: TRBD1 (6 bases). The germline V gene encodes CDR1 ENHRY and CDR2 SYGVKD. Trimming left V 6 bases short and J 5 bases short, with 10 bases between. The CDR3 consists of 12 residues. Here the CDR3 reads CAIRGGGTEAFF. DNA of the CDR3: TGTGCCATCAGGGGAGGGGGAACTGAAGCTTTCTTT.

CDR3 amino acids: CASSYVQGGGEQYF. The CDR3 DNA is TGTGCCAGCAGTTACGTCCAGGGAGGAGGCGAGCAGTACTTC. The genes are TRBV6-5 and TRBJ2-7; the D gene is possibly TRBD2 (6 bases). Trimming pared 2 bases from V and 6 bases from J, leaving 14 bases between. This CDR3 has 14 amino acids. Germline values: CDR1 MNHEY, CDR2 SVGAGI.

This chain joins TRBV5-1 and TRBJ2-3, with 9 bases identical to TRBD1. Losses at the gene ends were 5 bases for V and 0 bases for J; bases not matched to a gene: 7. The CDR3 sequence is 16 residues long. Germline values: CDR1 SGHRS, CDR2 YFSETQ. The CDR3: CASRPTGGASTDTQYF. The DNA for the CDR3 is TGCGCCAGCAGACCGACAGGGGGGGCCAGCACAGATACGCAGTATTTT. Full variable domain (rest looked up from reference TRBV5-1 and TRBJ2-3): KAGVTQTPRYLIKTRGQQVTLSCSPISGHRSVSWYQQTPGQGLQFLFEYFSETQRNKGNFPGRFSGRQFSNSRSEMNVSTLELGDSALYLCASRPTGGASTDTQYFGPGTRLTVL.

The rearrangement joins TRBV28 to TRBJ1-5; D unresolved. The germline CDR1 and CDR2 sequences are MDHEN and SYDVKM. The CDR3 loop spans 12 amino acids. V gave up 8 bases and J gave up 5 bases, with 10 bases separating them. The CDR3 DNA is TGTGCCAGCTCGAGCCCTGATCAGCCCCAGCATTTT. It encodes CASSSPDQPQHF.

The chain joins TRBV7-8 to TRBJ1-1; D gene unclear. Per the germline V gene, CDR1 is SGHVS and CDR2 is FQNEAQ. The CDR3 is made up of 14 amino acids. The germline V and J ends were trimmed by 5 bases and 2 bases, with 12 bases remaining between them. CDR3 protein: CASSTREGNTEAFF. As DNA, the CDR3 is TGTGCCAGCAGCACCCGGGAGGGTAACACTGAAGCTTTCTTT.

J is TRBJ1-3 and V is TRBV29-1; D is ambiguous. Trimming took off 4 bases at V and 3 bases at J, with 13 bases between the two ends. The CDR3 contains 14 residues. The germline V gene has CDR1 SQVTM and CDR2 ANQGSEA. The CDR3 reads CSVGYDRGGNTIYF. CDR3 in DNA: TGCAGCGTTGGATACGATCGGGGTGGAAACACCATATATTTT.

The V call is TRBV29-1, the J call TRBJ2-1, with 11 bases that match TRBD2. Per the germline V gene, CDR1 is SQVTM and CDR2 is ANQGSEA. The trim removed 6 bases at V and 4 bases at J, leaving 14 bases unmatched. CDR3 length: 17 residues. CDR3 nucleotides: TGCAGCGTCTTAGAGCTGGTTTTAGCGGGGGGGTACAATGAGCAGTTCTTC. Translated, it gives CSVLELVLAGGYNEQFF.

The chain uses TRBV10-1 and TRBJ1-2; D uncertain. This CDR3 is 13 amino acids long. The germline V and J ends were trimmed by 6 bases and 4 bases, with 12 bases remaining between them. The germline V gene encodes CDR1 WNHNN and CDR2 SYGVQD (reference sequence). The CDR3 reads CASSEHRTYGYTF. The CDR3 DNA is TGCGCCAGCAGCGAACACAGAACCTATGGCTACACCTTC.

Concerning this clone itself: Other DNA variants within this sample encode the same CDR3. The V and J genes are TRBV7-6 and TRBJ1-3; D call uncertain. CDR3 length: 14 amino acids. Germline V gives CDR1 SGHVS, CDR2 FNYEAQ. Trimming removed 1 base from V and 2 bases from J, with 6 bases in between. CDR3: CASSLEETGNTIYF. CDR3 coding DNA: TGTGCCAGCAGCTTAGAAGAGACTGGAAACACCATATATTTT.

V usage is TRBV19 and J usage is TRBJ1-1, with TRBD1 matching 8 bases. This CDR3 comprises 15 residues. The germline CDR1 and CDR2 sequences are LNHDA and SQIVND (reference sequence). After removal of 2 bases from V and 6 bases from J, the junction contained 8 bases not matched to a gene. The CDR3 protein is CASSIRTGNRAEAFF. CDR3 DNA: TGTGCCAGTAGTATAAGGACAGGGAATAGGGCTGAAGCTTTCTTT.

The rearrangement uses TRBV7-9 and TRBJ1-1; D is unresolved. V was cut by 3 bases and J by 2 bases, with 7 bases left in between. CDR1 and CDR2 from the germline V gene are SEHNR and FQNEAQ (reference sequence). The CDR3 totals 13 residues. CDR3 amino acids: CASSFRLNTEAFF. The CDR3 DNA reads as TGTGCCAGCAGCTTTCGCCTAAACACTGAAGCTTTCTTT.

This clone has a single count. The chain couples TRBV11-2 to TRBJ2-2; maybe TRBD1 (5 bases). V gave up 0 bases and J gave up 4 bases, with 18 bases separating them. Germline V gene lookup returns CDR1 SGHAT and CDR2 FQNNGV. The CDR3 has 18 residues. CDR3 in DNA: TGTGCCAGCAGCTTAGAGTTTTTTCGGCAGGGTGGCACCGGGGAGCTGTTTTTT. As protein: CASSLEFFRQGGTGELFF.

The rearrangement joins TRBV5-5 to TRBJ2-5; 10 positions match TRBD2. The CDR3 extends over 15 amino acids. V lost 5 bases and J lost 1; bases outside the gene matches: 5. Germline V gene lookup returns CDR1 SGHKS and CDR2 YYEKEE (reference sequence). Here the CDR3 reads CASSLGLAAQETQYF. CDR3 bases: TGTGCCAGCAGTCTCGGACTAGCGGCCCAAGAGACCCAGTACTTC.

This chain links TRBV5-1 with TRBJ2-1, with 7 positions matching TRBD1. Germline V CDR1 and CDR2: SGHRS, YFSETQ. The ends lost 4 bases at V and 8 bases at J; junction bases unmatched: 3. The CDR3 has 12 amino acids. CDR3 sequence (DNA): TGCGCCAGCAGCGGAACAGGGGATGAGCAGTTCTTC. It yields the protein CASSGTGDEQFF.

The V gene is TRBV4-1, the J gene TRBJ2-5; weak D call: TRBD2 (5 bases). The ends were cut back, 1 base at V and 5 bases at J, with 17 bases in the middle. This CDR3 is 16 amino acids long. In germline, CDR1 is MGHRA, CDR2 YSYEKL. The CDR3 region is CASSQGESRRMETQYF. CDR3 in DNA: TGCGCCAGCAGCCAAGGGGAGAGTCGTCGGATGGAGACCCAGTACTTC.

This chain joins TRBV4-1 and TRBJ1-2; 8 positions agree with TRBD1. The CDR3 has 18 amino acids. Germline assignment: CDR1 MGHRA and CDR2 YSYEKL. Losses at the gene ends were 3 bases for V and 7 bases for J; bases not matched to a gene: 19. DNA for the CDR3: TGCGCCAGCAGCCATACCATACCCATCCAAGGACAGGGAGCTGGCTACACCTTC. Translation gives CASSHTIPIQGQGAGYTF.